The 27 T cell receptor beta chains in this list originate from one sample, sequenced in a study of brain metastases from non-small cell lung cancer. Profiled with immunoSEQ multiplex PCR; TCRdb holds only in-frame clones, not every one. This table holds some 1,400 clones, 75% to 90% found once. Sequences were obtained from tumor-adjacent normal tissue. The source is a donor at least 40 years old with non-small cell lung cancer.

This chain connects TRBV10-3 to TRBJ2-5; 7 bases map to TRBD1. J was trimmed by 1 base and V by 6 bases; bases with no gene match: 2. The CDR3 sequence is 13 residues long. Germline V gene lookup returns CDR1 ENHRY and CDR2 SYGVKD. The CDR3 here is CAIRGDSQETQYF. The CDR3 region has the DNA TGTGCCATCAGAGGGGACAGCCAAGAGACCCAGTACTTC.

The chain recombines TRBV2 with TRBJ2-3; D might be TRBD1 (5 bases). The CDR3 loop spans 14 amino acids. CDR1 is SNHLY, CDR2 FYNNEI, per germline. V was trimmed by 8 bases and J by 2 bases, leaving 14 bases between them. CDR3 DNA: TGTGCCAGCGCTCTTGGGGCAGACACAGATACGCAGTATTTT. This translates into CASALGADTDTQYF.

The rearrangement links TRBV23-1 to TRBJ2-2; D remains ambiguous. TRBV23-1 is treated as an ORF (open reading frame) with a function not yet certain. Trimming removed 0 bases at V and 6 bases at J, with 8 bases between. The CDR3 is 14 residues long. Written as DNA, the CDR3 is TGCGCCAGCAGTCAATCGACTGGCCCCGGGGAGCTGTTTTTT. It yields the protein CASSQSTGPGELFF.

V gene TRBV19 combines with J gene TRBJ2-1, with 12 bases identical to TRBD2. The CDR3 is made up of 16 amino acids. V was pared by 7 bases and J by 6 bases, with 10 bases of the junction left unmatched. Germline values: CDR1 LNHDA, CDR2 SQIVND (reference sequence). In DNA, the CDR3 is TGTGCCAGTAAATCCCCCTCTAGCGGGAGGGGCAATGAGCAGTTCTTC. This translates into CASKSPSSGRGNEQFF.

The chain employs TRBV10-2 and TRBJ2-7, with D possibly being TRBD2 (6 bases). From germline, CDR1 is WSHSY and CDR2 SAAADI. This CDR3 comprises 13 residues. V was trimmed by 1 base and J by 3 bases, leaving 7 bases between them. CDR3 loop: CASSELRDYEQYF. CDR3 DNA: TGCGCCAGCAGTGAGTTGCGGGACTACGAGCAGTACTTC.

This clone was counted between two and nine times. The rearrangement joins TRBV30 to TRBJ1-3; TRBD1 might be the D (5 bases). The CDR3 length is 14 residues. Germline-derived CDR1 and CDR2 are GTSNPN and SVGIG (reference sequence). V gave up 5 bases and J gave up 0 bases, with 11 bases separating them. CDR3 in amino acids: CAWEGASSGNTIYF. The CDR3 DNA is TGTGCCTGGGAAGGGGCTTCCTCTGGAAACACCATATATTTT.

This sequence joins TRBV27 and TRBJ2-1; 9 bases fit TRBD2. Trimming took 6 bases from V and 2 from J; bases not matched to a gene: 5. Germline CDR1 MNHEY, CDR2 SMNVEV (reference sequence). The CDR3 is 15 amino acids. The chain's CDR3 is CASRDGLAPYNEQFF. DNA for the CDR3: TGTGCCAGCAGGGACGGACTAGCGCCCTACAATGAGCAGTTCTTC.

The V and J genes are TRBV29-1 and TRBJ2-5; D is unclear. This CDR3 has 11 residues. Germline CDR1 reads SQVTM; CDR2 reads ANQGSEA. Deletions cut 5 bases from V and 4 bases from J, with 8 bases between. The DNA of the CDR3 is TGCAGCGTTTCCGCAAGAGAGACCCAGTACTTC. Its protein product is CSVSARETQYF.

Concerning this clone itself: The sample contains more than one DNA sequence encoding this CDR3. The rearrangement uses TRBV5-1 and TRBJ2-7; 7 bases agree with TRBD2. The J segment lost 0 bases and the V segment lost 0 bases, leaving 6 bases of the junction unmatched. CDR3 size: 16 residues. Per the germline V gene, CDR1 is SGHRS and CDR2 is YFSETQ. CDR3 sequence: CASSLGLAESSYEQYF. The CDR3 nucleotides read TGCGCCAGCAGCTTGGGGCTAGCGGAAAGCTCCTACGAGCAGTACTTC.

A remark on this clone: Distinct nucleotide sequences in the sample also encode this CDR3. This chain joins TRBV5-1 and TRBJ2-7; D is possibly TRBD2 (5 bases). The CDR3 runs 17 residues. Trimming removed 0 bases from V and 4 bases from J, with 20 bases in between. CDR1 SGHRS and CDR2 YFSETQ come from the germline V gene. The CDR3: CASSLEWTQKKGYEQYF. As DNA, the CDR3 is TGCGCCAGCAGCTTGGAATGGACTCAAAAAAAAGGGTACGAGCAGTACTTC. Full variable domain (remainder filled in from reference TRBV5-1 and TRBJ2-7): KAGVTQTPRYLIKTRGQQVTLSCSPISGHRSVSWYQQTPGQGLQFLFEYFSETQRNKGNFPGRFSGRQFSNSRSEMNVSTLELGDSALYLCASSLEWTQKKGYEQYFGPGTRLTVT.

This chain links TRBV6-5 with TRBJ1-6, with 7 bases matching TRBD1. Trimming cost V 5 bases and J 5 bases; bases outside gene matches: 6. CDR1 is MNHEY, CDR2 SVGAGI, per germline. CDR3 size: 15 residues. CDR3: CASSTGTVNNSPLHF. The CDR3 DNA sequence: TGTGCCAGCAGTACCGGGACAGTGAATAATTCACCCCTCCACTTT.

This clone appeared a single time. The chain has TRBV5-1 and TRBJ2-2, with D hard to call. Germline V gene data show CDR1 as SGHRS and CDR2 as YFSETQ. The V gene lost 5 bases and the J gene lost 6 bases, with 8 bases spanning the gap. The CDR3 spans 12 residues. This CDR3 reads CASSLQSGELFF. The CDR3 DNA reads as TGCGCCAGCAGTCTACAATCCGGGGAGCTGTTTTTT.

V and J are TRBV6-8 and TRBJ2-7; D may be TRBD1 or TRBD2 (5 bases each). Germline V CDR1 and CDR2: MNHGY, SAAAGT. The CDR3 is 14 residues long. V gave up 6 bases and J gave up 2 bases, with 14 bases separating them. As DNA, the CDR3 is TGTGCCAGCAGGGCAGGGACGGACGCCTACGAGCAGTACTTC. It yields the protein CASRAGTDAYEQYF.

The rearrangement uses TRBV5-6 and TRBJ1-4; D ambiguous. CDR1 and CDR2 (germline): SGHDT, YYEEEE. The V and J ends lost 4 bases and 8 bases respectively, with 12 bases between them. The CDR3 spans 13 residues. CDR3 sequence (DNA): TGTGCCAGCAGCCCCCTTGTTTCGGAAAAACTGTTTTTT. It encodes CASSPLVSEKLFF.

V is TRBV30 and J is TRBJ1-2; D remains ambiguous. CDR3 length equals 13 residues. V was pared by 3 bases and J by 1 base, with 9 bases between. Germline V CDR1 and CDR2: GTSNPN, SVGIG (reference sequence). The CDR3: CAWRGPFNYGYTF. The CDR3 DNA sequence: TGTGCCTGGAGAGGTCCCTTTAACTATGGCTACACCTTC. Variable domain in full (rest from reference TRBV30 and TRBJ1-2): SQTIHQWPATLVQPVGSPLSLECTVEGTSNPNLYWYRQAAGRGLQLLFYSVGIGQISSEVPQNLSASRPQDRQFILSSKKLLLSDSGFYLCAWRGPFNYGYTFGSGTRLTVV.

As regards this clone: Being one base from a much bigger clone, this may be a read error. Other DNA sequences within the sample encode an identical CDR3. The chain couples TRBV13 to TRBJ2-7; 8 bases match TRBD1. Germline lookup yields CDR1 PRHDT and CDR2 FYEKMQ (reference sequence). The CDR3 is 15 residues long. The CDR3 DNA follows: TGTGCCAGTAGCTCCTCTCGACAGGGGAGTAACGAGCAGTACTTC. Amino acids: CASSSSRQGSNEQYF.

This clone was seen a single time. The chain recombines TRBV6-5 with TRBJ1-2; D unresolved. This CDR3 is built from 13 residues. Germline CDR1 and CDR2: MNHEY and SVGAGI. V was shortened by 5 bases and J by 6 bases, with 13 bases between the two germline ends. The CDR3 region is CASSPNWEDGYTF. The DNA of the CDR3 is TGTGCCAGCAGTCCTAACTGGGAGGATGGCTACACCTTC.

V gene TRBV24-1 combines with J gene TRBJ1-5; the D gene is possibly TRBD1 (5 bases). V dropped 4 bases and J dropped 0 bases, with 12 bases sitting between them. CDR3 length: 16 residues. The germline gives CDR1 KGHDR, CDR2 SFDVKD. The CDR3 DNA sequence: TGTGCCACCAGTGAGCCTACAGGCAATAGCAATCAGCCCCAGCATTTT. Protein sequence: CATSEPTGNSNQPQHF.

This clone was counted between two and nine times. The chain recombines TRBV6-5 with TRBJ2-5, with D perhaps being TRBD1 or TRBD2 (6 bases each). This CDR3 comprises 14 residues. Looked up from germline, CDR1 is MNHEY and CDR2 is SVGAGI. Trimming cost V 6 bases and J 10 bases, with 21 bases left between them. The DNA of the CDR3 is TGTGCCAGCAGCCCGAGGGGGTTTCGGGGGAACCAGTACTTC. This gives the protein CASSPRGFRGNQYF.

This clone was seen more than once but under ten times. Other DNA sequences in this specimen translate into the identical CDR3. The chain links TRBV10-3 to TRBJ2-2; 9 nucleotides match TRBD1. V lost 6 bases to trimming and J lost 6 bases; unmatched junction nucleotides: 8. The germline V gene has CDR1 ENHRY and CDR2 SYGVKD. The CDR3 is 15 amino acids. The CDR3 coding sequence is TGTGCCATCAGCTACGACAGGGGGGGTTCCGGGGAGCTGTTTTTT. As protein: CAISYDRGGSGELFF.

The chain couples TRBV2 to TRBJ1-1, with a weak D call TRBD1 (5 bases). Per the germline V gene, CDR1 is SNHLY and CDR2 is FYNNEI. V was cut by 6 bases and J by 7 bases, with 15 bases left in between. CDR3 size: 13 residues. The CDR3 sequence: CASRLGARDEAFF. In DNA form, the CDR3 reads TGTGCCAGCAGGCTAGGGGCGAGGGATGAAGCTTTCTTT. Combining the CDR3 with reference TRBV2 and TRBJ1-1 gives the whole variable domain EPEVTQTPSHQVTQMGQEVILRCVPISNHLYFYWYRQILGQKVEFLVSFYNNEISEKSEIFDDQFSVERPDGSNFTLKIRSTKLEDSAMYFCASRLGARDEAFFGQGTRLTVV.

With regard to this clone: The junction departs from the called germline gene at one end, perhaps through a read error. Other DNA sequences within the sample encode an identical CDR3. CDR3 DNA sequence: TGTGCCAGTAGTATAGACTCCGGAGCGGGAGGAGCCTACGAACAGTACTTC. Translated: CASSIDSGAGGAYEQYF. The chain recombines TRBV19 with TRBJ2-7, with 9 positions matching TRBD2. Germline CDR1 and CDR2: LNHDA and SQIVND (reference sequence). This CDR3 is built from 17 residues.

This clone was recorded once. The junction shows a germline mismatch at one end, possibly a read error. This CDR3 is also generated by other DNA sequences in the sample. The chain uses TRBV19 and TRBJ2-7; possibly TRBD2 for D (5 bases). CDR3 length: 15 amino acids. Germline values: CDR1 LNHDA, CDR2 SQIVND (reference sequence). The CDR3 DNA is TGTGCCAGTAGTACCCTTCAAGACACCGACTACGAGCAATACTTC. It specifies CASSTLQDTDYEQYF.

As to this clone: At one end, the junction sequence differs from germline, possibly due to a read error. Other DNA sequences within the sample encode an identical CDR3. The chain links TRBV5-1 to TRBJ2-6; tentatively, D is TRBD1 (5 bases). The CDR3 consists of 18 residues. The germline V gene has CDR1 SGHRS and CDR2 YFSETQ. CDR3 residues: CASSLVTGPSSGANVLTF. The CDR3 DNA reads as TGCGCCAGCAGCTTGGTTACAGGCCCGAGCTCTGGGGCCAACGTTCTGACTTTC.

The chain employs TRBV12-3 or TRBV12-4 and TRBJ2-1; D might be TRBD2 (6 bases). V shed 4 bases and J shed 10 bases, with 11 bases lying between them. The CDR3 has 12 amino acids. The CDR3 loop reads CASSWTKHEQFF. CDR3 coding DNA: TGTGCCAGCAGTTGGACTAAACACGAGCAGTTCTTC.

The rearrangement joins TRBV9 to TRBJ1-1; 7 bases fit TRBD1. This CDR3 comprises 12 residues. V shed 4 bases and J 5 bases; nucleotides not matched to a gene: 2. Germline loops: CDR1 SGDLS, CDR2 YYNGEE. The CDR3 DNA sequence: TGTGCCAGCAGCCCGACAGGGACTGAAGCTTTCTTT. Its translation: CASSPTGTEAFF.

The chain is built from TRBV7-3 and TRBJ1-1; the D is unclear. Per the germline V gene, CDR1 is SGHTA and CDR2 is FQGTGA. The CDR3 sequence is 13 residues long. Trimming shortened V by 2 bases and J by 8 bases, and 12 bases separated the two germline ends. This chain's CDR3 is CASSLGSVVEAFF. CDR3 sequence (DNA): TGTGCCAGCAGCTTAGGGAGCGTGGTAGAAGCTTTCTTT.